Below, one TCR beta chain is given with its context. Trimming removed 2 bases at V and 4 bases at J, with 7 bases between. Germline assignment: CDR1 SGHTA and CDR2 FQGNSA. CDR3 length: 13 residues. The sample belongs to a study of control samples from healthy donors and cancer patients. Data came from immunoSEQ multiplex PCR; TCRdb stores just in-frame clones and leaves some out. Of 150,000 to 200,000 clones in the sample, about 92% were seen once. The sample was blood. This sequence originates from a man aged 25 to 45 in good health. The chain employs TRBV7-2 and TRBJ2-3; D unclear. CDR3 coding DNA: TGTGCCAGCAGCTTACAGCAAGCAGATACGCAGTATTTT. It encodes CASSLQQADTQYF. The whole variable domain, remainder taken from reference TRBV7-2 and TRBJ2-3, is GAGVSQSPSNKVTEKGKDVELRCDPISGHTALYWYRQSLGQGLEFLIYFQGNSAPDKSGLPSDRFSAERTGGSVSTLTIQRTQQEDSAVYLCASSLQQADTQYFGPGTRLTVL.